This TCR beta chain emerged from a study of cytotoxic CD8 clonotypes in ibrutinib-treated CLL. Study-level background: Results showed approximately 25 partial and 2 complete responses; following median roughly 66 months, around 14 remained remitted, roughly twelve advanced. Among the samples, the mean was 255,043 productive templates and about 90,000 productive rearrangements. Study-wide results and caveats: Public clonotypes were uncommon and contracted or stayed stable on treatment.

This CDR3 has 17 amino acids. V lost 2 bases, J lost 5 bases, and 11 bases stayed unmatched. Germline CDR1 reads KGHSH; CDR2 reads LQKENI. Measured with immunoSEQ multiplex PCR; TCRdb has only the in-frame clones, and not every one. The sample yields some 27,000 clones, approximately 57% seen once. As concerns this clone: What it binds is not known.

V gene TRBV18 combines with J gene TRBJ2-1; 8 bases align to TRBD2. The sequences come from PBMCs, collected before ibrutinib treatment. The TCR sequence derives from a human donor with chronic lymphocytic leukemia. The CDR3 protein is CASSPTLGLGGDNEQFF. CDR3 sequence (DNA): TGTGCCAGCTCACCAACCCTGGGACTAGGAGGGGACAATGAGCAGTTCTTC. The entire variable domain, with the rest obtained from reference TRBV18 and TRBJ2-1, is as follows: NAGVMQNPRHLVRRRGQEARLRCSPMKGHSHVYWYRQLPEEGLKFMVYLQKENIIDESGMPKERFSAEFPKEGPSILRIQQVVRGDSAAYFCASSPTLGLGGDNEQFFGPGTRLTVL.